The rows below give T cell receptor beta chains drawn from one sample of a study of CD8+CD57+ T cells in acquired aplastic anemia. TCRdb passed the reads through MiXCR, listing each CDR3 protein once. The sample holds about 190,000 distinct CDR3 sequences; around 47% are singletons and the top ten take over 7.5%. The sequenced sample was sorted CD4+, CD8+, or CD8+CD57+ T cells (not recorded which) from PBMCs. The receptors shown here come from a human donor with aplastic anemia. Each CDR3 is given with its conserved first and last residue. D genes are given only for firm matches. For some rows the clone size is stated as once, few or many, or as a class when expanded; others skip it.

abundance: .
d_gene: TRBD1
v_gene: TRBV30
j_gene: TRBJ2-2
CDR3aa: CAWRGGPGELFF
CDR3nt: TGTGCCTGGCGAGGGGGCCCCGGGGAGCTGTTTTTT

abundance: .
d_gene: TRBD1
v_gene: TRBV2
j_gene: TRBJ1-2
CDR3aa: CASSLGQIYGYTF
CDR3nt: TGTGCCAGCAGTTTGGGACAGATTTATGGCTACACCTTC

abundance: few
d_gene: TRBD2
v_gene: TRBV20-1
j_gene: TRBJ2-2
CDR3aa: CSARDHASGRAGTGELFF
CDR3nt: TGCAGTGCTAGAGATCACGCTAGCGGGAGGGCCGGCACCGGGGAGCTGTTTTTT

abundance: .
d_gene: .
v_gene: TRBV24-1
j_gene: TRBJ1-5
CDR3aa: CATSGGGNQPQHF
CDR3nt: TGTGCCACCAGTGGAGGGGGCAATCAGCCCCAGCATTTT

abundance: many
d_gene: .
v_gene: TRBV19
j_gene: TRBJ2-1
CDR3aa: CASSIKQVVYNEQFF
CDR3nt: TGTGCCAGTAGTATAAAGCAGGTGGTCTACAATGAGCAGTTCTTC

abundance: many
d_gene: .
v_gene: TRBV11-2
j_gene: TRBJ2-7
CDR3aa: CASSLDRARAPYEQYF
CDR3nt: TGTGCCAGCAGCTTAGATCGGGCGCGAGCCCCCTACGAGCAGTACTTC

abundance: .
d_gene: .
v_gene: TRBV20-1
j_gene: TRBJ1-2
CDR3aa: CSASSLDGGYGYTF
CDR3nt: TGCAGTGCCAGCAGTTTAGACGGCGGCTATGGCTACACCTTC

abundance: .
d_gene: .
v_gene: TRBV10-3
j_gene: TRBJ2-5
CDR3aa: CAIKKDRRDGETQYF
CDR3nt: TGTGCCATCAAGAAGGACCGCCGAGACGGAGAGACCCAGTACTTC

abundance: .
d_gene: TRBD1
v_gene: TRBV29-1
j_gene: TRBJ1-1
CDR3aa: CSVIQGGTEAFF
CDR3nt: TGCAGCGTAATACAGGGGGGCACTGAAGCTTTCTTT

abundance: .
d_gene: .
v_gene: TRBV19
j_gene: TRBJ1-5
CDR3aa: CATPPPVGNSNQPQHF
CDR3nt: TGTGCCACTCCTCCCCCGGTGGGCAATAGCAATCAGCCCCAGCATTTT

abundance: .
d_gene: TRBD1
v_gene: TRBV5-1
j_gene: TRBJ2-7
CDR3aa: CASSLAGQGGSYEQYF
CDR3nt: TGCGCCAGCAGCTTGGCCGGACAGGGAGGCTCCTACGAGCAGTACTTC

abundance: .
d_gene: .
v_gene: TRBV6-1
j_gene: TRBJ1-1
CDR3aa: CASIRFSARTEAFF
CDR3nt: TGTGCCAGCATCCGGTTCTCGGCCCGCACTGAAGCTTTCTTT

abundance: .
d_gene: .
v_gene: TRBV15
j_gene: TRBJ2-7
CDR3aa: CATSRGQGSSYEQYF
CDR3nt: TGTGCCACCAGCAGAGGTCAGGGGAGCTCCTACGAGCAGTACTTC

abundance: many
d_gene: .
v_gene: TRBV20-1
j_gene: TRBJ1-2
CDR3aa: CSAREGGAYGYTF
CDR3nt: TGCAGTGCTAGAGAGGGGGGGGCCTATGGCTACACCTTC

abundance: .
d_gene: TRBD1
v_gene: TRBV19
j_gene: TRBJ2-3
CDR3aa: CASSTWTGARDTQYF
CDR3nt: TGTGCCAGTAGTACCTGGACAGGGGCTCGAGATACGCAGTATTTT

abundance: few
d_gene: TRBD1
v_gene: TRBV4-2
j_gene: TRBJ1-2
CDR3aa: CASSEGQQGAIDYGYTF
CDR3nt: TGTGCCAGCAGCGAGGGGCAACAGGGGGCAATAGACTATGGCTACACCTTC

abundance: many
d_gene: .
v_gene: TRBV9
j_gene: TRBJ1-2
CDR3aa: CASSGIRERGTLYGYTF
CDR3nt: TGTGCCAGCAGCGGAATCCGGGAGAGGGGCACCCTCTATGGCTACACCTTC

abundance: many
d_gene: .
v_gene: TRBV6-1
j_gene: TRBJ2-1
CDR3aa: CASSEAGGHNEQFF
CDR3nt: TGTGCCAGCAGTGAAGCGGGGGGGCACAATGAGCAGTTCTTC

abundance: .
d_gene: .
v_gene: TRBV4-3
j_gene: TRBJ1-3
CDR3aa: CASSQGTGAGGNTIYF
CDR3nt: TGCGCCAGCAGCCAAGGGACGGGGGCTGGAGGAAACACCATATATTTT

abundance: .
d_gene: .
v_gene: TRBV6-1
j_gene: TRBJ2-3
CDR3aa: CASKVYPSTDTQYF
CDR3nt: TGTGCCAGCAAGGTCTATCCTAGCACAGATACGCAGTATTTT

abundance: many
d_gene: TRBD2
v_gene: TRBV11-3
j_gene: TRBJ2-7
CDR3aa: CASSLDKLTGGNPYEQYF
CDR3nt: TGTGCCAGCAGCTTAGATAAGCTAACGGGAGGCAACCCCTACGAGCAGTACTTC

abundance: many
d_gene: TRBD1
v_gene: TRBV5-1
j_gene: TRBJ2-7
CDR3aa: CASSSTGAEQYF
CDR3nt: TGCGCCAGCAGCTCGACAGGGGCCGAGCAGTACTTC

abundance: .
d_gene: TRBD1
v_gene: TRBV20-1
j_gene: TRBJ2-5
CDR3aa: CSAYRGQETQYF
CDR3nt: TGCAGTGCTTACAGGGGCCAAGAGACCCAGTACTTC

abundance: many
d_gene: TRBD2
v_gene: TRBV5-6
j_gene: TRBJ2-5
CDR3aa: CASTPRTSLRETQYF
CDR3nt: TGTGCCAGCACCCCCAGGACTAGCCTCCGAGAGACCCAGTACTTC

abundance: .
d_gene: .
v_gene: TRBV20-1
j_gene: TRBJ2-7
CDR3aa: CSARDLTRGSYEQYF
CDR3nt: TGCAGTGCTAGAGACTTGACACGGGGGTCCTACGAGCAGTACTTC

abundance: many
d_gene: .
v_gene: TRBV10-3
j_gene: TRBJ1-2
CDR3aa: CAISGQDYGYTF
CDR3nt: TGTGCCATCAGTGGACAGGACTATGGCTACACCTTC

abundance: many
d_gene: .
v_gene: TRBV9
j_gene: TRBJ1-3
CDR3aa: CASTNRAGNTIYF
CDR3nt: TGTGCCAGCACAAACAGGGCTGGAAACACCATATATTTT

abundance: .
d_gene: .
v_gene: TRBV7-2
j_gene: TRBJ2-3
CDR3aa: CASSLDHADTQYF
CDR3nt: TGTGCCAGCAGCTTAGACCATGCAGATACGCAGTATTTT

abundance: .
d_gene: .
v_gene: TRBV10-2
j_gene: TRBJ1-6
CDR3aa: CASTLGSHNSPLHF
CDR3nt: TGCGCCAGCACTTTAGGTTCCCATAATTCACCCCTCCACTTT

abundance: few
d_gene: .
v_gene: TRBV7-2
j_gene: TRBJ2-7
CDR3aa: CASRPDSSYEQYF
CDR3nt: TGTGCCAGCAGGCCCGACAGTTCCTACGAGCAGTACTTC

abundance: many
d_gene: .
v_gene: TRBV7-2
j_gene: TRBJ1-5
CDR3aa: CASSLEGWGPRKHF
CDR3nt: TGTGCCAGCAGCTTAGAGGGTTGGGGGCCCCGAAAGCATTTT

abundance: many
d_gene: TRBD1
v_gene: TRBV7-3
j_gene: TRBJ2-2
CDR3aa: CASSLKPSWRQGDTGELFF
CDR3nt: TGTGCCAGCAGCCTAAAGCCTTCATGGAGGCAGGGGGACACCGGGGAGCTGTTTTTT

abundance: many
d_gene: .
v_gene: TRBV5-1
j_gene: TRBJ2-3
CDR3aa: CASSLVGWEPDTQYF
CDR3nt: TGCGCCAGCAGCTTGGTTGGGTGGGAGCCAGATACGCAGTATTTT

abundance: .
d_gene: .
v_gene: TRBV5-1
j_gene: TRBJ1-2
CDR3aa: CASSFLAGNYGYTF
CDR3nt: TGCGCCAGCAGCTTCCTAGCGGGTAACTATGGCTACACCTTC

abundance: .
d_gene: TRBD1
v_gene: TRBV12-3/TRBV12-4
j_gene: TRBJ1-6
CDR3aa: CASTLGTGLNSPLHF
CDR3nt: TGTGCCAGCACTCTAGGGACAGGGCTGAATTCACCCCTCCACTTT

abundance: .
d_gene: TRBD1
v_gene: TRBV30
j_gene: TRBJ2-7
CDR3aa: CAWGGQTYEQYF
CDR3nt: TGTGCCTGGGGGGGACAGACCTACGAGCAGTACTTC

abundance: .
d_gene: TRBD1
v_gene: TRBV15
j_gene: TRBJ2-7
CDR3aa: CATSTRDGTGSYEQYF
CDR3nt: TGTGCCACCAGCACGAGGGACGGGACAGGCAGTTACGAGCAGTACTTC

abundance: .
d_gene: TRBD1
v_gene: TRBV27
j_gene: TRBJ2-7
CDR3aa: CASSPRQGGREQYF
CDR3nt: TGTGCCAGCAGTCCGCGACAGGGGGGTCGCGAGCAGTACTTC

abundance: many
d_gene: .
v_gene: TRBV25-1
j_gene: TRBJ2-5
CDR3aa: CASSFDREGVGTQYF
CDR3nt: TGTGCCAGCAGTTTCGACAGGGAGGGGGTGGGGACCCAGTACTTC

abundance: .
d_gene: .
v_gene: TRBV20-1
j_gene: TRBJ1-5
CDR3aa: CSASGQSGMKQPQHF
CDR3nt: TGCAGTGCTAGCGGACAGTCGGGAATGAAGCAGCCCCAGCATTTT